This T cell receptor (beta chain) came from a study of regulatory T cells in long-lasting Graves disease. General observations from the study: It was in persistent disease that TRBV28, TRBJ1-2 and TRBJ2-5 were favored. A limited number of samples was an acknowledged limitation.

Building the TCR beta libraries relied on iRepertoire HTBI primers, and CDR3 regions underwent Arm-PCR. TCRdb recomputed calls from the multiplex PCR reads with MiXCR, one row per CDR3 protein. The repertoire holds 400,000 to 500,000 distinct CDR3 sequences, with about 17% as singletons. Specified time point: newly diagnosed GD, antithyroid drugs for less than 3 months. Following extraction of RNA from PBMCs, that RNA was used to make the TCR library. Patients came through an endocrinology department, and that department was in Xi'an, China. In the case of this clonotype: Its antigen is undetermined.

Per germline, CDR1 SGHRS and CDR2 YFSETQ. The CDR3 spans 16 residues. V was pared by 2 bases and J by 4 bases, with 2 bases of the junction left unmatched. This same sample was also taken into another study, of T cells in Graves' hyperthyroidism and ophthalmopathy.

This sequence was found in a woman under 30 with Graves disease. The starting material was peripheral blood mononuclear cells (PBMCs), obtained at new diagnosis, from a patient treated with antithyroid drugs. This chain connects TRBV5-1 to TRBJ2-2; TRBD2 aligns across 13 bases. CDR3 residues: CASSFGTSGVTGELFF. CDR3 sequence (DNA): TGCGCCAGCAGCTTCGGGACTAGCGGGGTCACCGGGGAGCTGTTTTTT.